This T cell receptor (beta chain) was obtained from a study of cytomegalovirus exposure and HLA in healthy donors. There are 13 residues in the CDR3. The V gene's germline CDR1 is SGHNT and CDR2 YYREEE (reference sequence). Trimming took off 3 bases at V and 4 bases at J, with 10 bases between the two ends. PCR amplification relied on 60 Vbeta primers (plus 13 Jbeta primers). Some clones are missing from TCRdb's copy, which holds only in-frame ones; the method was immunoSEQ multiplex PCR. Counted here are some 150,000 clones, 70% to 85% occurring once; the ten biggest clones make up 1.5% to 2.5%. The source is a middle-aged woman in good health and CMV-seronegative. The chain has TRBV5-4 and TRBJ1-2; possible D gene TRBD1, 5 bases. The source material was PBMCs. CDR3 sequence reads: CASSWRDSYGYTF. DNA for the CDR3: TGTGCCAGCAGCTGGAGAGACAGCTATGGCTACACCTTC.